This TCR beta chain stems from a study of T cells in Graves' hyperthyroidism and ophthalmopathy. Broader study findings: Most thyroid clonotypes that were expanded above 0.001 also turned up in blood. A model of 13 V-J features distinguished ophthalmopathy from stable hyperthyroidism.

Patients aged 18 to 65 had newly diagnosed hyperthyroidism that had lasted under 2 months. Germline CDR1 and CDR2: SGHAT and FQNNGV. The CDR3 has 15 residues. V was pared by 4 bases and J by 6 bases, with 10 bases of the junction left unmatched. Amplified regions were TCR beta CDR3 sequences from RNA transcripts. In the first-round RT-PCR of the TCR CDR3, the HTBI primer set was used. Via MiXCR, TCRdb re-called the multiplex PCR reads, giving one row per CDR3 protein. The table has around 620,000 distinct CDR3 sequences, about 17% seen once. This clonotype was observed at least ten times. What it binds is not known.

Sequencing was performed on blood. The chain is built from TRBV11-2 and TRBJ2-7; 9 bases align to TRBD2. The source is a woman aged 25 to 39 with Graves' hyperthyroidism. In nucleotides, the CDR3 is TGTGCCAGCAGCTCGGTTGGCGGGAGGGCCCCCGAGCAGTACTTC. Translation gives CASSSVGGRAPEQYF.